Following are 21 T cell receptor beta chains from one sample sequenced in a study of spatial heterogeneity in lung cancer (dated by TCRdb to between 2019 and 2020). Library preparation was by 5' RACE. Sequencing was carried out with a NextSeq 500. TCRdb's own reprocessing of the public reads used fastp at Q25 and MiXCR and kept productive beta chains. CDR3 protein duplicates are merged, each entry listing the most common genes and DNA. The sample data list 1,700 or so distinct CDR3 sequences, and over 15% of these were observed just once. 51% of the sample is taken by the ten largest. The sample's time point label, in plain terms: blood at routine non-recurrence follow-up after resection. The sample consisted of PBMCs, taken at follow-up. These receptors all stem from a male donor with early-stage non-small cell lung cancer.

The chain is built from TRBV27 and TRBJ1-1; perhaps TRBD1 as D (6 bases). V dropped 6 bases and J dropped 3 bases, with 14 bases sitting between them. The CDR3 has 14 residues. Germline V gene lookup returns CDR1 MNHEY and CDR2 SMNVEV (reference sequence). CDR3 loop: CASRRGGQDTEAFF. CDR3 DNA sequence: TGTGCCAGCAGGCGCGGGGGGCAGGACACTGAAGCTTTCTTT.

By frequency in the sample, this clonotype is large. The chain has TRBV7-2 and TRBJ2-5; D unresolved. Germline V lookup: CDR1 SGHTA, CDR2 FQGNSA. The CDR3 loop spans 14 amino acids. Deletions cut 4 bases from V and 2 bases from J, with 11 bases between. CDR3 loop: CASSSEKGQETQYF. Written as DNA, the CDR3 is TGTGCCAGCAGCTCTGAGAAGGGTCAAGAGACCCAGTACTTC.

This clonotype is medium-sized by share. CDR3 bases: TGTGCCAGCAGCTTAGAATCTAGCGGGGTTTACAATGAGCAGTTCTTC. Protein: CASSLESSGVYNEQFF. V gene TRBV7-9 combines with J gene TRBJ2-1, with TRBD2 identical over 9 bases. This CDR3 contains 16 residues. V dropped 1 base and J dropped 4; count of bases not matched to a gene: 5. Germline CDR1 and CDR2: SEHNR and FQNEAQ (reference sequence).

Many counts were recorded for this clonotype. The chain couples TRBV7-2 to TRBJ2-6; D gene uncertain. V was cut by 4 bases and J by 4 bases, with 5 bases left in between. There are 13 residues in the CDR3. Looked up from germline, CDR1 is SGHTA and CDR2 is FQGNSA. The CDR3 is CASSSLGANVLTF. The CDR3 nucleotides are TGTGCCAGCAGCTCGTTAGGGGCCAACGTCCTGACTTTC. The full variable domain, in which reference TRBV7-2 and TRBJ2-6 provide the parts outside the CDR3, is GAGVSQSPSNKVTEKGKDVELRCDPISGHTALYWYRQSLGQGLEFLIYFQGNSAPDKSGLPSDRFSAERTGGSVSTLTIQRTQQEDSAVYLCASSSLGANVLTFGAGSRLTVL.

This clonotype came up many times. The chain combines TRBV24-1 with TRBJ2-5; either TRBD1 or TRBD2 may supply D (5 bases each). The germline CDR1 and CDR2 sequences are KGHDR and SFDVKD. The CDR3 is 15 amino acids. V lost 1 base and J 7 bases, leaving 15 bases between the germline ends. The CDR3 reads CATSDFRTGDGTQYF. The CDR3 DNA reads TGTGCCACCAGTGATTTCCGGACTGGGGACGGGACCCAGTACTTC.

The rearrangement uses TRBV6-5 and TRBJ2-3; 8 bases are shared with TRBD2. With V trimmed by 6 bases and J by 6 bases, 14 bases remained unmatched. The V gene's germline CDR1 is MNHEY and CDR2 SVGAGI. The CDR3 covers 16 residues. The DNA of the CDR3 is TGTGCCAGCAGGCAAAACCCTCGTAGCGGGGCGGATACGCAGTATTTT. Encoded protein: CASRQNPRSGADTQYF.

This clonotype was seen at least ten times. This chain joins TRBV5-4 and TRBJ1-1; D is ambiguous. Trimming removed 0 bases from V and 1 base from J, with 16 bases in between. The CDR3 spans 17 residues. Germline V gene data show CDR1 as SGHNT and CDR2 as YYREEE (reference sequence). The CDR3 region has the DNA TGTGCCAGCAGCTTGGTACCTGCACCAAAGGGGAACACTGAAGCTTTCTTT. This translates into CASSLVPAPKGNTEAFF.

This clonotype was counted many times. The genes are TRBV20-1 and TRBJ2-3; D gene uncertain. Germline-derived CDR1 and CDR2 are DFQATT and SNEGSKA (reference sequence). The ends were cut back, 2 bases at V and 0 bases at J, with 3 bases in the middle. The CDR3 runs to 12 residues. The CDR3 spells CSARISTDTQYF. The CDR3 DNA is TGCAGTGCTAGAATTAGCACAGATACGCAGTATTTT.

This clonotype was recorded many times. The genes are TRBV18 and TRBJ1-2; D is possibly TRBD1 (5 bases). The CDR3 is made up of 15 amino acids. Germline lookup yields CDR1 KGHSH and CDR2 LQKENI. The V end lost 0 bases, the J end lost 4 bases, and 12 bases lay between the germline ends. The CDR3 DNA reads TGTGCCAGCTCACCACCGCACAGGCTGGGCTATGGCTACACCTTC. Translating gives CASSPPHRLGYGYTF. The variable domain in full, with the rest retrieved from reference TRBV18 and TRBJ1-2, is NAGVMQNPRHLVRRRGQEARLRCSPMKGHSHVYWYRQLPEEGLKFMVYLQKENIIDESGMPKERFSAEFPKEGPSILRIQQVVRGDSAAYFCASSPPHRLGYGYTFGSGTRLTVV.

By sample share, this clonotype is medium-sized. The CDR3 loop reads CATSSASYNEQFF. The CDR3 DNA reads TGTGCCACCAGCTCGGCTTCCTACAATGAGCAGTTCTTC. This chain links TRBV15 with TRBJ2-1; D gene uncertain. The CDR3 contains 13 residues. Trimming took off 5 bases at V and 1 base at J, with 6 bases between the two ends. Germline V CDR1 and CDR2: LNHNV, YYDKDF (reference sequence).

CDR3 DNA sequence: TGCGCCAGCAGCCAAGACCTGGCGAGCAATGAGCAGTTCTTC. Protein sequence: CASSQDLASNEQFF. This chain links TRBV4-3 with TRBJ2-1; D call uncertain. Germline V gene lookup returns CDR1 LGHNA and CDR2 YSLEER. This CDR3 spans 14 amino acids. Trimming pared 0 bases from V and 6 bases from J, leaving 9 bases between.

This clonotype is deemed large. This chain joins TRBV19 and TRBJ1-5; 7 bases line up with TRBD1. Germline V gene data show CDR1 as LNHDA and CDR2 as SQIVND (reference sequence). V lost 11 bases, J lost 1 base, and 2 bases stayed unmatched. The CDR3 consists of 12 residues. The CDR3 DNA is TGTGCCTCCAGGGGGAGCAATCAGCCCCAGCATTTT. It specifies CASRGSNQPQHF.

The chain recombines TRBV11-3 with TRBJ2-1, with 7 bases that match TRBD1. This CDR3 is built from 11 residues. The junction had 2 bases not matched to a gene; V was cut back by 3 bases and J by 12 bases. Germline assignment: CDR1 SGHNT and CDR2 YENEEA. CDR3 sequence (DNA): TGTGCCAGCAGCTTCGGGGACAGGCAGTTCTTC. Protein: CASSFGDRQFF.

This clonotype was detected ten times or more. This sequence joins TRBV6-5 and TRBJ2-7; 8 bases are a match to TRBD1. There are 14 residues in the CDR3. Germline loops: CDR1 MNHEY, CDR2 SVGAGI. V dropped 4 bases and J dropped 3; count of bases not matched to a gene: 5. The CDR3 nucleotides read TGTGCCAGCAGTTCCGGGACAGGACTCTACGAGCAGTACTTC. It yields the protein CASSSGTGLYEQYF.

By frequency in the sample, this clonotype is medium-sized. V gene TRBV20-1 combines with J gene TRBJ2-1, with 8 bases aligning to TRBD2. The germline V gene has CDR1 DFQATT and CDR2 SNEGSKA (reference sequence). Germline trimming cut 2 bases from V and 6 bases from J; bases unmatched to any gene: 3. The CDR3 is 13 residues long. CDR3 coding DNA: TGCAGTGCTAGAAGCGGGGGCTTCAATGAGCAGTTCTTC. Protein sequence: CSARSGGFNEQFF.

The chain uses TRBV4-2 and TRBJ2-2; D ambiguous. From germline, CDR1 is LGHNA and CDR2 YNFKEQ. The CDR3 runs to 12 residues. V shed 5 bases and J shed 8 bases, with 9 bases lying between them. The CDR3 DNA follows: TGTGCCAGCAGCTATGTTGCAGGGGAGCTGTTTTTT. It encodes CASSYVAGELFF.

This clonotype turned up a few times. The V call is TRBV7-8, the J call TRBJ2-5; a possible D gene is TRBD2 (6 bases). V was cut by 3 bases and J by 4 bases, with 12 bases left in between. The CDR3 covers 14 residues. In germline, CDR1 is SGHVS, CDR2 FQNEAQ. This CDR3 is CASSFGGRGETQYF. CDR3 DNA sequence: TGTGCCAGCAGCTTCGGGGGACGTGGAGAGACCCAGTACTTC.

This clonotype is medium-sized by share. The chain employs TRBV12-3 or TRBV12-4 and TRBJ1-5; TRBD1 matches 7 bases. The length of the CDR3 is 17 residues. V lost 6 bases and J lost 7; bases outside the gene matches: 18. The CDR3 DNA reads TGTGCCAGCAGCCCAAGGGGCAGGGGGATAGGCGGGCAGCCCCAGCATTTT. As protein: CASSPRGRGIGGQPQHF.

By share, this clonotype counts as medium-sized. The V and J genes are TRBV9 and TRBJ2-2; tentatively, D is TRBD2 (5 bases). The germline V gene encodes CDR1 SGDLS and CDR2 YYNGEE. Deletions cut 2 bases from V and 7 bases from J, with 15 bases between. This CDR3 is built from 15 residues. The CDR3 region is CASSVREAEGGELFF. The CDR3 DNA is TGTGCCAGCAGCGTCAGAGAAGCAGAGGGCGGGGAGCTGTTTTTT.

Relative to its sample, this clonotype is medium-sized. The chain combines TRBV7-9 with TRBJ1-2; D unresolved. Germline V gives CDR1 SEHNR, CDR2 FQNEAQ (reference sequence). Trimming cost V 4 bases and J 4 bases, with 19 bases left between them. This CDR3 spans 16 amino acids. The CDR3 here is CASSSPARPEFYGYTF. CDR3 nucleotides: TGTGCCAGCAGCTCCCCGGCTCGGCCGGAATTCTATGGCTACACCTTC.

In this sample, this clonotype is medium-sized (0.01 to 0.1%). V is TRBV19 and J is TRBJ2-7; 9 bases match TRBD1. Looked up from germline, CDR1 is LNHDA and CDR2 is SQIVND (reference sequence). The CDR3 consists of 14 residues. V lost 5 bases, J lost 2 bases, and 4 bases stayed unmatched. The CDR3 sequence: CASSRTGDPYEQYF. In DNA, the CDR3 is TGTGCCAGTAGTCGGACAGGGGACCCCTACGAGCAGTACTTC.